The 32 T cell receptor beta chains below all came from one sample that was sequenced in a study of blood T cell repertoires in COVID-19. Method: immunoSEQ multiplex PCR; TCRdb's copy keeps in-frame clones and lacks some. The profile shows approximately 350,000 clones, around 89% of them singletons. Sequencing used peripheral blood. The source is a man aged 35-49 years with acute or convalescent COVID-19.

CDR3 sequence: CASSHRGGNQPQHF. The CDR3 DNA sequence: TGTGCCAGTAGCCATCGGGGTGGTAATCAGCCCCAGCATTTT. The rearrangement uses TRBV19 and TRBJ1-5; no firm D call. CDR3 length: 14 residues. V was pared by 6 bases and J by 4 bases, with 13 bases between. Germline values: CDR1 LNHDA, CDR2 SQIVND (reference sequence).

The CDR3: CSVEEQFRGLDTEAFF. Written as DNA, the CDR3 is TGCAGCGTTGAAGAACAGTTCAGGGGTCTGGACACTGAAGCTTTCTTT. The genes are TRBV29-1 and TRBJ1-1, with D maybe TRBD1 (6 bases). Germline assignment: CDR1 SQVTM and CDR2 ANQGSEA. The CDR3 has 16 amino acids. V lost 0 bases and J lost 3, with 17 bases in between.

The chain is built from TRBV7-9 and TRBJ1-2; D is unclear. The CDR3 has 13 amino acids. Germline CDR1 SEHNR, CDR2 FQNEAQ (reference sequence). V was clipped by 6 bases and J by 3 bases, with 11 bases between them. This CDR3 is CASSSDTDYGYTF. DNA for the CDR3: TGTGCCAGCAGTTCCGACACGGACTATGGCTACACCTTC.

The rearrangement joins TRBV5-4 to TRBJ2-1; D is possibly TRBD2 (5 bases). V dropped 0 bases and J dropped 8 bases, with 6 bases sitting between them. Germline assignment: CDR1 SGHNT and CDR2 YYREEE (reference sequence). The CDR3 spans 12 residues. CDR3 protein: CASSLGADEQFF. CDR3 DNA: TGTGCCAGCAGCTTGGGAGCGGATGAGCAGTTCTTC.

The V gene is TRBV5-5, the J gene TRBJ2-7, with D unclear. V gave up 1 base and J gave up 2 bases, with 10 bases separating them. The CDR3 has 14 amino acids. Germline assignment: CDR1 SGHKS and CDR2 YYEKEE (reference sequence). The CDR3: CASSLLLAAYEQYF. The CDR3 bases are TGTGCCAGCAGCTTGTTACTCGCGGCCTACGAGCAGTACTTC.

The J gene is TRBJ2-1, the V gene TRBV19; 7 nucleotides line up with TRBD2. V gave up 5 bases and J gave up 5 bases; unmatched junction bases: 9. Germline V CDR1 and CDR2: LNHDA, SQIVND (reference sequence). CDR3 length: 15 residues. The CDR3 loop reads CASSVLAGWNNEQFF. For the CDR3, the DNA is TGTGCCAGTAGTGTATTAGCGGGCTGGAACAATGAGCAGTTCTTC.

The gene calls are TRBV27 and TRBJ1-2; no firm D call. This CDR3 is 14 amino acids long. Germline lookup yields CDR1 MNHEY and CDR2 SMNVEV (reference sequence). Trimming removed 2 bases from V and 3 bases from J, with 10 bases in between. The CDR3 sequence is CASSLGNGDYGYTF. The CDR3, as DNA: TGTGCCAGCAGTTTAGGTAACGGAGACTATGGCTACACCTTC.

The V and J genes are TRBV10-3 and TRBJ2-1, with TRBD1 matching over 8 bases. V lost 3 bases, J lost 2 bases, and 6 bases stayed unmatched. The CDR3 loop spans 16 amino acids. Germline-derived CDR1 and CDR2 are ENHRY and SYGVKD. CDR3 DNA sequence: TGTGCCATCAGTGACCACCGGGACAGGCCCTACAATGAGCAGTTCTTC. Encoded protein: CAISDHRDRPYNEQFF.

Only a few counts were recorded for this clone. The rearrangement uses TRBV6-5 and TRBJ1-2, with TRBD1 matching over 7 bases. The V and J ends lost 5 bases and 2 bases, in that order; junction bases with no gene match: 5. The CDR3 has 14 amino acids. Germline V lookup: CDR1 MNHEY, CDR2 SVGAGI. CDR3 sequence: CASSQGQTNYGYTF. DNA for the CDR3: TGTGCCAGCAGTCAGGGACAGACAAACTATGGCTACACCTTC.

A single count supports this clone. The chain couples TRBV11-2 to TRBJ2-3, with 12 bases identical to TRBD2. CDR1 and CDR2 from the germline V gene are SGHAT and FQNNGV. V was pared by 8 bases and J by 5 bases, with 5 bases of the junction left unmatched. This CDR3 region has 14 residues. CDR3 loop: CASASGRAIDTQYF. CDR3 bases: TGTGCCAGCGCTAGCGGGAGGGCCATAGATACGCAGTATTTT. Full variable domain (remainder filled in from reference TRBV11-2 and TRBJ2-3): EAGVAQSPRYKIIEKRQSVAFWCNPISGHATLYWYQQILGQGPKLLIQFQNNGVVDDSQLPKDRFSAERLKGVDSTLKIQPAKLEDSAVYLCASASGRAIDTQYFGPGTRLTVL.

The chain employs TRBV11-3 and TRBJ2-1, with 7 nucleotides matching TRBD1. CDR3 length: 17 residues. Germline values: CDR1 SGHNT, CDR2 YENEEA. Trimming took 1 base from V and 2 from J; bases not matched to a gene: 8. The chain's CDR3 is CASSLGTGGRPYNEQFF. CDR3 nucleotides: TGTGCCAGCAGCTTAGGGACAGGCGGGCGACCCTACAATGAGCAGTTCTTC.

This clone was counted a single time. CDR3: CASSLGQLNQPQHF. CDR3 sequence (DNA): TGTGCCAGCAGCCTAGGACAGTTAAATCAGCCCCAGCATTTT. The rearrangement uses TRBV6-5 and TRBJ1-5; perhaps TRBD1 as D (6 bases). The CDR3 sequence is 14 residues long. Germline V CDR1 and CDR2: MNHEY, SVGAGI. The V end was cut by 6 bases, the J end by 4 bases, with 13 bases between.

The V gene is TRBV18, the J gene TRBJ1-4, with D possibly TRBD1 on 5 matching bases. With 1 base removed from V and 6 bases from J, the gap between germline ends came to 12 bases. Germline assignment: CDR1 KGHSH and CDR2 LQKENI. The CDR3 is 15 amino acids. The CDR3 nucleotides are TGTGCCAGCTCACCACAGGGGCTCGTTTATGAAAAACTGTTTTTT. Translating it yields CASSPQGLVYEKLFF.

For the CDR3, the DNA is TGTGCCAGCAGCTTAGGCCCCAACCGACAGTACAATGAGCAGTTCTTC. Translating gives CASSLGPNRQYNEQFF. The gene calls are TRBV11-2 and TRBJ2-1; possibly TRBD1 for D (5 bases). From germline, CDR1 is SGHAT and CDR2 FQNNGV. There are 16 residues in the CDR3. V was trimmed by 1 base and J by 4 bases, leaving 14 bases between them.

The chain carries TRBV5-6 and TRBJ1-6, with D possibly TRBD1 on 5 matching bases. Germline V lookup: CDR1 SGHDT, CDR2 YYEEEE. V was cut by 3 bases and J by 6 bases, with 13 bases left in between. The CDR3 has 15 residues. The CDR3 region is CASSSEAGFNSPLHF. The CDR3, as DNA: TGTGCCAGCAGCTCCGAAGCAGGGTTTAATTCACCCCTCCACTTT.

The V gene is TRBV4-1, the J gene TRBJ1-1, with TRBD1 as a possible D gene (6 bases). Trimming cost V 2 bases and J 1 base, with 11 bases left between them. CDR1 is MGHRA, CDR2 YSYEKL, per germline. The CDR3 contains 15 residues. CDR3 coding DNA: TGCGCCAGCAGCCAATGGACAGCGAAGAACACTGAAGCTTTCTTT. It codes for CASSQWTAKNTEAFF.

The V gene is TRBV28, the J gene TRBJ1-5, with 7 bases matching TRBD1. The J segment lost 6 bases and the V segment lost 2 bases, leaving 7 bases of the junction unmatched. CDR1 and CDR2 (germline): MDHEN, SYDVKM. CDR3 length: 15 amino acids. CDR3 DNA: TGTGCCAGCAGTTTAGGGCAGGCAGGGGGTCAGCCCCAGCATTTT. Translated: CASSLGQAGGQPQHF.

CDR3 in amino acids: CASSPYRTATNYGYTF. CDR3 bases: TGTGCCAGCAGCCCCTACAGGACAGCAACTAACTATGGCTACACCTTC. This sequence joins TRBV7-2 and TRBJ1-2; D perhaps matches TRBD1 (6 bases). Germline CDR1 SGHTA, CDR2 FQGNSA. This CDR3 is built from 16 residues. The germline V and J ends were trimmed by 5 bases and 0 bases, with 16 bases remaining between them.

V and J are TRBV18 and TRBJ2-2; D possibly corresponds to TRBD1 (6 bases). Germline-derived CDR1 and CDR2 are KGHSH and LQKENI. This CDR3 is built from 16 residues. V dropped 5 bases and J dropped 3 bases, with 16 bases sitting between them. DNA for the CDR3: TGTGCCAGCTCATTGATGGACAGTTCGTACACCGGGGAGCTGTTTTTT. The encoded protein is CASSLMDSSYTGELFF.

This clone has a single count. CDR3 DNA sequence: TGTGCCAGCAGCTTATGGTCAGGGAACACCGGGGAGCTGTTTTTT. Translated: CASSLWSGNTGELFF. The rearrangement links TRBV7-9 to TRBJ2-2; D is unresolved. With 2 bases removed from V and 1 base from J, the gap between germline ends came to 8 bases. Per the germline V gene, CDR1 is SEHNR and CDR2 is FQNEAQ (reference sequence). The length of the CDR3 is 15 residues.

The CDR3 DNA reads as TGTGCCAGCAACCGACAGGGGGACACTGAAGCTTTCTTT. It encodes CASNRQGDTEAFF. The chain uses TRBV12-3 or TRBV12-4 and TRBJ1-1, with TRBD1 matching 9 bases. J was trimmed by 3 bases and V by 7 bases; bases with no gene match: 3. The CDR3 runs to 13 residues.

The J gene is TRBJ1-5, the V gene TRBV5-3, with D maybe TRBD1 (5 bases). TRBV5-3 counts as an open reading frame of uncertain function. This CDR3 comprises 15 residues. The V gene lost 2 bases and the J gene lost 4 bases, with 13 bases spanning the gap. The CDR3: CARSFGREENQPQHF. The CDR3 DNA is TGTGCCAGAAGCTTTGGCAGGGAAGAGAATCAGCCCCAGCATTTT.

The chain combines TRBV6-1 with TRBJ2-2, with 14 positions matching TRBD2. Germline V gene lookup returns CDR1 MNHNS and CDR2 SASEGT. With V trimmed by 3 bases and J by 6 bases, 6 bases remained unmatched. The CDR3 runs 17 residues. DNA of the CDR3: TGTGCCAGCAGTGACCGGCGGACTAGCGGGAGGTCCGGGGAGCTGTTTTTT. Translating gives CASSDRRTSGRSGELFF.

This chain uses TRBV4-1 with TRBJ1-1; tentatively, D is TRBD1 (5 bases). This CDR3 contains 17 residues. Germline V gene data show CDR1 as MGHRA and CDR2 as YSYEKL. The V end lost 4 bases, the J end lost 1 base, and 19 bases lay between the germline ends. Written as DNA, the CDR3 is TGCGCCAGCAGCCCCAAACCTGCGGTGACAGCGAACACTGAAGCTTTCTTT. Protein: CASSPKPAVTANTEAFF.

The chain combines TRBV7-2 with TRBJ2-1; D perhaps matches TRBD1 (5 bases). V was pared by 3 bases and J by 7 bases, with 10 bases between. Looked up from germline, CDR1 is SGHTA and CDR2 is FQGNSA. The CDR3 spans 13 residues. As DNA, the CDR3 is TGTGCCAGCAGCTTTTCAGGGATGAATGAGCAGTTCTTC. Its translation is CASSFSGMNEQFF.

The chain carries TRBV4-1 and TRBJ1-2; 9 bases agree with TRBD1. The CDR3 is made up of 17 amino acids. CDR1 and CDR2 from the germline V gene are MGHRA and YSYEKL. V was clipped by 0 bases and J by 5 bases; unmatched bases: 10. The CDR3 here is CASSQDATGGPRYGYTF. CDR3 sequence (DNA): TGCGCCAGCAGCCAAGACGCGACAGGGGGGCCCCGGTATGGCTACACCTTC.

The table lists this clone with a count of one. This chain links TRBV27 with TRBJ2-1; TRBD1 is a possible D gene (5 bases). Between the trimmed V and J ends, which lost 3 bases and 9 bases, there was a span of 18 bases. The CDR3 totals 15 residues. CDR1 and CDR2 from the germline V gene are MNHEY and SMNVEV (reference sequence). CDR3 nucleotides: TGTGCCAGCAGTTTGTTGGACATGTCATTCCCTGAGCAGTTCTTC. Residues: CASSLLDMSFPEQFF.

To note about this clone: Other DNA sequences of this sample code for an identical CDR3. V and J are TRBV7-2 and TRBJ2-7; 7 bases align to TRBD2. The CDR3 runs 14 residues. V shed 1 base, J shed 3 bases, and the junction held 3 bases outside the gene matches. The germline V gene encodes CDR1 SGHTA and CDR2 FQGNSA. The CDR3 loop reads CASSLGRGDYEQYF. CDR3 nucleotide sequence: TGTGCCAGCAGCTTAGGCCGGGGGGACTACGAGCAGTACTTC.

There are a few counts of this clone. The chain links TRBV5-4 to TRBJ2-4; D gene unclear. The CDR3 runs 14 residues. The germline V gene encodes CDR1 SGHNT and CDR2 YYREEE (reference sequence). The ends were cut back, 1 base at V and 5 bases at J, with 10 bases in the middle. The CDR3 sequence: CASSLLGMENIQYF. CDR3 nucleotides: TGTGCCAGCAGCTTGCTCGGTATGGAAAACATTCAGTACTTC.

The chain employs TRBV5-6 and TRBJ1-4, with unresolved D. The V end was cut by 0 bases, the J end by 0 bases, with 6 bases between. Germline V gives CDR1 SGHDT, CDR2 YYEEEE. CDR3 length: 15 amino acids. In DNA form, the CDR3 reads TGTGCCAGCAGCTTGGGGAGTGCAACTAATGAAAAACTGTTTTTT. Translated: CASSLGSATNEKLFF.

The chain joins TRBV2 to TRBJ1-3, with D unresolved. The germline CDR1 and CDR2 sequences are SNHLY and FYNNEI. The ends were cut back, 5 bases at V and 4 bases at J, with 15 bases in the middle. This CDR3 has 15 amino acids. The CDR3 is CASSPLRGTGNTIYF. CDR3 sequence (DNA): TGTGCCAGCAGTCCCCTGCGGGGTACGGGAAACACCATATATTTT.

V usage is TRBV7-3 and J usage is TRBJ1-2; D is undetermined. The CDR3 is 15 amino acids. The V gene's germline CDR1 is SGHTA and CDR2 FQGTGA. Trimming stripped 2 bases from V and 8 bases from J, with 18 bases between. CDR3 DNA sequence: TGTGCCAGCAGCTTATTTGGCAGTATAAGATGGGGCTACACCTTC. Protein: CASSLFGSIRWGYTF.